These 5 T cell receptor beta chains were sequenced from one sample in a study of patients and donors after allogeneic stem cell transplantation. In TCRdb, the RT-PCR reads were re-called with MiXCR into one record per CDR3 protein. The sample lists fewer than 200,000 distinct CDR3 sequences; about 30% were seen once. The sample comprised blood, either unsorted or a sorted T cell fraction (not recorded which). The source of these receptors is a human donor who was either an allogeneic HSCT recipient or a stem cell or donor lymphocyte infusion donor (not recorded which). It is not recorded whose cells these are; they may come from a transplant donor.

The chain combines TRBV9 with TRBJ1-5, with TRBD1 identical over 9 bases. Germline CDR1 reads SGDLS; CDR2 reads YYNGEE. The CDR3 has 15 residues. V lost 3 bases and J lost 6; bases outside the gene matches: 7. CDR3 DNA: TGTGCCAGCAGCGCCGGGACAGGGAAAAGTCAGCCCCAGCATTTT. The encoded protein is CASSAGTGKSQPQHF. The entire variable domain, with the rest obtained from reference TRBV9 and TRBJ1-5, is as follows: DSGVTQTPKHLITATGQRVTLRCSPRSGDLSVYWYQQSLDQGLQFLIQYYNGEERAKGNILERFSAQQFPDLHSELNLSSLELGDSALYFCASSAGTGKSQPQHFGDGTRLSIL.

The chain combines TRBV11-2 with TRBJ1-2; D may be TRBD1 (5 bases). Trimming shortened V by 0 bases and J by 10 bases, and 12 bases separated the two germline ends. The CDR3 length is 13 residues. Germline V gives CDR1 SGHAT, CDR2 FQNNGV. The CDR3 here is CASSLDLGGYYTF. The CDR3 nucleotides read TGTGCCAGCAGCTTAGACCTCGGGGGATACTACACCTTC.

This clonotype showed up just a few times. The chain joins TRBV9 to TRBJ1-1; D is possibly TRBD1 (6 bases). V lost 6 bases, J lost 0 bases, and 15 bases lay in between. Germline values: CDR1 SGDLS, CDR2 YYNGEE. This CDR3 contains 15 residues. Here the CDR3 DNA reads TGTGCCAGCAACCCGGGGGGCAGTATGAACACTGAAGCTTTCTTT. Translating gives CASNPGGSMNTEAFF.

This clonotype was counted between two and nine times. V gene TRBV6-5 combines with J gene TRBJ2-4; the D gene is possibly TRBD1 (6 bases). Germline V lookup: CDR1 MNHEY, CDR2 SVGAGI. The CDR3 has 15 amino acids. Trimming pared 2 bases from V and 9 bases from J, leaving 17 bases between. CDR3 DNA: TGTGCCAGCAGTTACCTCCCACAGGGTATAAGCATTCAGTACTTC. Encoded protein: CASSYLPQGISIQYF.

The V gene is TRBV6-5, the J gene TRBJ2-5; 10 nucleotides match TRBD1. Per germline, CDR1 MNHEY and CDR2 SVGAGI. The CDR3 runs to 15 residues. With 2 bases clipped from V and 4 bases from J, the junction kept 4 bases outside the gene matches. In DNA form, the CDR3 reads TGTGCCAGCAGTTACATGACAGGGGGCAGAGAGACCCAGTACTTC. Translation gives CASSYMTGGRETQYF.